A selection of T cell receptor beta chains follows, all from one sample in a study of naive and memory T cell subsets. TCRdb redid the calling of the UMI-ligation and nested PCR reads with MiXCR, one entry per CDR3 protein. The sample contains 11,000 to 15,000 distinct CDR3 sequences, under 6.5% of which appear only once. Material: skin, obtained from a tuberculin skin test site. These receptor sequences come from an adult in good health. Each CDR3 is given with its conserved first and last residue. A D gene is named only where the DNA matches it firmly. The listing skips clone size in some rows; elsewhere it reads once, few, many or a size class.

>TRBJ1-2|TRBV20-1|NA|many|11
CSAAATASYTF
TGCAGTGCAGCTGCCACTGCCAGCTACACCTTC
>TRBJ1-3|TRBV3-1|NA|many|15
CASSRSIFSGNTIYF
TGTGCCAGCAGCCGAAGCATTTTCTCTGGAAACACCATATATTTT
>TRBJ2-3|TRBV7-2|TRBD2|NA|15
CASSPIGGKLDRQYF
TGTGCCAGCAGCCCTATCGGGGGGAAACTGGATAGGCAGTATTTT
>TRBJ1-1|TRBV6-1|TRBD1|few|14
CASSENRGLSEAFF
TGTGCCAGCAGTGAAAACAGGGGGCTCTCTGAAGCTTTCTTT
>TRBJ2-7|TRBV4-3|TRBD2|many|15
CASSQGLAGIYEQYF
TGCGCCAGCAGCCAAGGACTAGCGGGGATCTACGAGCAGTACTTC
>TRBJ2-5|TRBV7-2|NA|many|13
CASSLEPRETQYF
TGTGCCAGCAGCTTAGAACCCCGGGAGACCCAGTACTTC
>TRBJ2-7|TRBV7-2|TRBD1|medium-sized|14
CASTPGTGMFEQYF
TGTGCCAGCACCCCCGGGACAGGGATGTTCGAGCAGTACTTC
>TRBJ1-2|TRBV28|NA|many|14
CASSLVQTDYGYTF
TGTGCCAGCAGTTTAGTACAGACCGACTATGGCTACACCTTC
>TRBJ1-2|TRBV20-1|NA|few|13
CSTPNPQNYGDTF
TGCAGTACACCCAACCCCCAAAACTATGGCGACACCTTC
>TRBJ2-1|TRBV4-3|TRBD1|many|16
CASSQDSQGAGNEQFF
TGCGCCAGCAGCCAAGATTCCCAGGGGGCGGGAAATGAGCAGTTCTTC
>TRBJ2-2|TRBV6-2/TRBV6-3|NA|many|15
CASRTRQEHTGELFF
TGTGCCAGCAGAACCAGACAGGAACACACCGGGGAGCTGTTTTTT
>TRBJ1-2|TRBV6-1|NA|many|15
CASSDSQGGSYGYTF
TGTGCCAGCAGTGATAGCCAGGGAGGTAGCTATGGCTACACCTTC
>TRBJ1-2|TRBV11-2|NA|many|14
CASSLGTSSYGYTF
TGTGCCAGCAGCTTAGGGACGTCCTCCTATGGCTACACCTTC
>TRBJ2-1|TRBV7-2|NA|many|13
CASSHTKGLEQFF
TGTGCCAGCAGCCACACAAAAGGGCTGGAACAGTTCTTC
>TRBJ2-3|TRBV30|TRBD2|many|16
CAWTYQRRGDTDTQYF
TGTGCCTGGACCTACCAGCGGCGGGGGGACACAGATACGCAGTATTTT
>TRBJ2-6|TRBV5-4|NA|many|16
CASSSLMSSGANVLTF
TGTGCCAGCAGCTCCCTGATGTCTTCTGGGGCCAACGTCCTGACTTTC
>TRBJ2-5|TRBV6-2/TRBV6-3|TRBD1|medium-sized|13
CASSLRQGPVQYF
TGTGCCAGCAGTCTGCGACAGGGGCCGGTCCAGTACTTC
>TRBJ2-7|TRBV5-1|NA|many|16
CASSSTAGGGRREQYF
TGCGCCAGCAGCTCTACAGCAGGAGGGGGGAGGAGAGAGCAGTACTTC
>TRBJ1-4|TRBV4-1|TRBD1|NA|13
CASSRERQGFLFF
TGCGCCAGCAGCCGAGAGCGACAGGGTTTTCTGTTTTTT
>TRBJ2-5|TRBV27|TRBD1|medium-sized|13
CASGGQGAETQYF
TGTGCCAGCGGCGGACAGGGGGCCGAGACCCAGTACTTC
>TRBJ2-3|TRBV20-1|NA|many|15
CSATGFGQITDTQYF
TGCAGTGCGACGGGGTTCGGACAGATCACAGATACGCAGTATTTT
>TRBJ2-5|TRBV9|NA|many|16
CASSVQGRPSQETQYF
TGTGCCAGCAGCGTTCAGGGCCGACCCTCCCAAGAGACCCAGTACTTC
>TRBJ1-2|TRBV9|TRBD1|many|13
CASSPTGGYGYTF
TGTGCCAGCAGCCCTACAGGGGGCTATGGCTACACCTTC
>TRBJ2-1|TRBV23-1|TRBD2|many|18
CASSPRGLAGEKGREQFF
TGCGCCAGCAGCCCAAGAGGCCTAGCGGGGGAAAAAGGCAGAGAGCAGTTCTTC
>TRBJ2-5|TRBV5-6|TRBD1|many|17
CASSRPGMTGTGATQYF
TGTGCCAGCAGTCGGCCGGGGATGACAGGGACCGGGGCGACCCAGTACTTC
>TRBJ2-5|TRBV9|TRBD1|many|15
CASSVGTGQQETQYF
TGTGCCAGCAGCGTTGGGACAGGGCAACAAGAGACCCAGTACTTC
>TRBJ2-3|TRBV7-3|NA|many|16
CASSLRVAGAADTQYF
TGTGCCAGCAGCTTACGGGTCGCTGGGGCCGCAGATACGCAGTATTTT
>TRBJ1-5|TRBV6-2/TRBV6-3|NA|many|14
CASRTSNSNQPQHF
TGTGCCAGCAGAACATCGAATAGCAATCAGCCCCAGCATTTT
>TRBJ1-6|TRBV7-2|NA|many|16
CASSWGDRRRDSPLHF
TGTGCCAGCAGCTGGGGTGACAGGCGGCGGGATTCACCCCTCCACTTT
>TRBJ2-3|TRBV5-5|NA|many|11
CASSFQGTQYF
TGTGCCAGCAGCTTCCAGGGCACGCAGTATTTT
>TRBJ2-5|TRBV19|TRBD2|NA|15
CASSPSGGSFETQYF
TGTGCCAGTAGTCCGTCGGGGGGATCGTTTGAGACCCAGTACTTC
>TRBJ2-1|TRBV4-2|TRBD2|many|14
CASKREDRGGVLFF
TGTGCCAGCAAGCGGGAGGACCGGGGGGGGGTATTGTTCTTC
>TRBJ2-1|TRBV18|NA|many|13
CASSRGQYNEQFF
TGTGCCAGCTCCCGGGGACAATACAATGAGCAGTTCTTC
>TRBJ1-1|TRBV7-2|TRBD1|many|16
CASSSHRLTGPDEAFF
TGTGCCAGCAGCTCGCATAGACTGACAGGGCCGGACGAAGCTTTCTTT
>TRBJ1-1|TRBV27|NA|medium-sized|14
CASSLWWGNTEAFF
TGTGCCAGCAGTTTATGGTGGGGGAACACTGAAGCTTTCTTT
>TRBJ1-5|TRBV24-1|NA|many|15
CATSDAVGSNQPQHF
TGTGCCACCAGTGATGCAGTAGGCAGCAATCAGCCCCAGCATTTT
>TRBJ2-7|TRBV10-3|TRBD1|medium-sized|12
CAIGQGPYEQYF
TGTGCCATTGGACAGGGGCCCTACGAGCAGTACTTC
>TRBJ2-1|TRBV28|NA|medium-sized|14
CASSFLVPGDEQFF
TGTGCCAGCAGTTTCCTCGTTCCCGGCGATGAGCAGTTCTTC
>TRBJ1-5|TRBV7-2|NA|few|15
CASSLDGRSNQPQHF
TGTGCCAGCAGCTTGGACGGGCGCAGCAATCAGCCCCAGCATTTT
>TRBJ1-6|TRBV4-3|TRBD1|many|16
CASSRRSGQGYSPLHF
TGCGCCAGCAGCCGACGATCGGGACAGGGGTATTCACCCCTCCACTTT
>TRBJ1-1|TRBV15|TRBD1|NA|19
CATSRRDRGYWMVGTEAFF
TGTGCCACCAGCAGACGGGACAGGGGCTATTGGATGGTTGGCACTGAAGCTTTCTTT
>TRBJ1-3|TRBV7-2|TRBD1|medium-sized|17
CASSLWWQGESGNTIYF
TGTGCCAGCAGCTTATGGTGGCAGGGGGAATCTGGAAACACCATATATTTT
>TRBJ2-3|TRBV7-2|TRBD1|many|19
CASSLTGGLGVSRTDTQYF
TGTGCCAGCAGCTTGACAGGGGGCTTAGGCGTATCTCGCACAGATACGCAGTATTTT
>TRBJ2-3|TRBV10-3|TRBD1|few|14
CAIRGQGWEDTQYF
TGTGCCATCAGGGGACAGGGTTGGGAAGATACGCAGTATTTT
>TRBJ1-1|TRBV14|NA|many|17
CASSPLEYWEKNTEAFF
TGTGCCAGCAGCCCGCTAGAATATTGGGAGAAGAACACTGAAGCTTTCTTT
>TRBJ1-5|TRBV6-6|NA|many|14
CASSATGGERPQHF
TGTGCCAGCTCAGCAACAGGAGGGGAAAGGCCCCAGCATTTT